The 30 T cell receptor beta chains reported below all come from one sample, sequenced in a study of T cell responses to AZD1222 COVID-19 vaccine. Using immunoSEQ multiplex PCR, the repertoire was profiled, and TCRdb retains in-frame clones only, with some absent. The table includes roughly 140,000 clones, around 90% detected once. The sample in question was peripheral blood, obtained on day 0 of MenACWY control vaccination. The receptors were sampled from an adult in good health.

The chain carries TRBV7-9 and TRBJ1-4; 7 bases align to TRBD1. This CDR3 has 16 amino acids. The germline gives CDR1 SEHNR, CDR2 FQNEAQ (reference sequence). V shed 5 bases, J shed 6 bases, and the junction held 12 bases outside the gene matches. CDR3 protein: CASSDRAAGYDEKLFF. CDR3 sequence (DNA): TGTGCCAGCAGCGACAGGGCAGCAGGTTATGATGAAAAACTGTTTTTT.

Of note for this clone: The junction departs from germline at one end; a sequencing error may be responsible. V usage is TRBV7-3 and J usage is TRBJ2-5; 8 bases agree with TRBD1. The CDR3 totals 15 residues. Germline V lookup: CDR1 SGHTA, CDR2 FQGTGA. The DNA for the CDR3 is TGTGCCAGCAGCGTAACACCAGGGGGCAGGGAGACCCAGTACTTC. Protein: CASSVTPGGRETQYF.

The rearrangement joins TRBV30 to TRBJ2-7, with 9 nucleotides matching TRBD1. The CDR3 runs 15 residues. Germline-derived CDR1 and CDR2 are GTSNPN and SVGIG (reference sequence). V gave up 0 bases and J gave up 5 bases; unmatched junction bases: 8. CDR3 bases: TGTGCCTGGAGTGTAAGGTACAGGGGGCGCGACGAGCAGTACTTC. Its protein product is CAWSVRYRGRDEQYF.

The genes are TRBV5-1 and TRBJ1-1; 7 positions agree with TRBD1. Germline lookup yields CDR1 SGHRS and CDR2 YFSETQ. J gave up 0 bases and V 3 bases, and 5 bases lay outside the gene matches. The CDR3 extends over 15 amino acids. The CDR3 loop reads CASSSGGTVNTEAFF. The CDR3 DNA reads as TGCGCCAGCAGCTCAGGGGGGACAGTGAACACTGAAGCTTTCTTT.

Of note for this clone: Because the CDR3's place on the DNA is in doubt, the DNA is left out and the CDR3 is given as listed by TCRdb. The V and J genes are TRBV28 and TRBJ1-1. The germline CDR1 and CDR2 sequences are MDHEN and SYDVKM. With termini counted, the CDR3 has 12 amino acids. CDR3 loop: CASSILGGEAFF.

The rearrangement joins TRBV11-2 to TRBJ1-1; no clear D. CDR1 is SGHAT, CDR2 FQNNGV, per germline. The ends were cut back, 0 bases at V and 4 bases at J, with 12 bases in the middle. The CDR3 runs to 15 residues. Here the CDR3 DNA reads TGTGCCAGCAGCTTAGATCCGGCTGCGGGCACTGAAGCTTTCTTT. Encoded protein: CASSLDPAAGTEAFF.

A word on this clone: The sample carries other DNA sequences with the same CDR3. The chain recombines TRBV7-9 with TRBJ1-2; no reliable D call. The germline V gene has CDR1 SEHNR and CDR2 FQNEAQ (reference sequence). The CDR3 has 14 amino acids. Between the trimmed V and J ends, which lost 0 bases and 6 bases, there was a span of 11 bases. The CDR3 DNA follows: TGTGCCAGCAGCTTAGCGGGCGGAGTCGATGGCTACACCTTC. Its protein product is CASSLAGGVDGYTF.

CDR3 in DNA: TGTGCCAGCAGTGACAGGGTGGGAACTGAAGCTTTCTTT. Translating it yields CASSDRVGTEAFF. This chain links TRBV6-1 with TRBJ1-1; D possibly corresponds to TRBD1 (5 bases). V lost 3 bases, J lost 5 bases, and 10 bases lay in between. The CDR3 has 13 residues. Germline V gives CDR1 MNHNS, CDR2 SASEGT.

The chain has TRBV7-9 and TRBJ2-6; TRBD2 is a possible D gene (6 bases). With 6 bases removed from V and 4 bases from J, the gap between germline ends came to 16 bases. CDR1 and CDR2 from the germline V gene are SEHNR and FQNEAQ (reference sequence). The CDR3 loop spans 16 amino acids. The CDR3 loop reads CASRNTGSGGANVLTF. DNA of the CDR3: TGTGCCAGCAGAAACACAGGTAGCGGAGGGGCCAACGTCCTGACTTTC.

The table lists this clone with a count of one. V gene TRBV27 combines with J gene TRBJ2-7; 8 bases match TRBD2. CDR1 is MNHEY, CDR2 SMNVEV, per germline (reference sequence). This CDR3 spans 16 amino acids. Losses at the gene ends were 8 bases for V and 2 bases for J; bases not matched to a gene: 14. The CDR3 DNA reads TGTGCCAGCGCCCTAGAGGGCGGGAGGATACCCTACGAGCAGTACTTC. Translated, it gives CASALEGGRIPYEQYF.

The rearrangement joins TRBV27 to TRBJ2-3, with 9 bases aligning to TRBD2. The CDR3 runs 15 residues. The trim removed 5 bases at V and 4 bases at J, leaving 7 bases unmatched. Germline V gene data show CDR1 as MNHEY and CDR2 as SMNVEV (reference sequence). DNA for the CDR3: TGTGCCAGCAGTGCCTGGGCGGGAGGGCCAGATACGCAGTATTTT. It specifies CASSAWAGGPDTQYF.

V gene TRBV7-9 combines with J gene TRBJ1-1, with 8 bases aligning to TRBD1. The CDR3 sequence is 12 residues long. Germline V gene sequence: CDR1 SEHNR, CDR2 FQNEAQ (reference sequence). The V gene end was trimmed by 3 bases and the J gene end by 7 bases; junction bases not matched to a gene: 1. The CDR3 spells CASSLGQVEAFF. The CDR3 DNA is TGTGCCAGCAGCTTGGGACAGGTTGAAGCTTTCTTT.

The chain joins TRBV27 to TRBJ2-7; 7 bases match TRBD2. The germline CDR1 and CDR2 sequences are MNHEY and SMNVEV (reference sequence). Trimming cost V 3 bases and J 0 bases; bases outside gene matches: 5. This CDR3 is 15 amino acids long. The CDR3, as DNA: TGTGCCAGCAGTTTTTGGGGGGGGAGCTCCTACGAGCAGTACTTC. Translating gives CASSFWGGSSYEQYF.

V usage is TRBV28 and J usage is TRBJ2-5; TRBD1 or TRBD2 may be the D gene (5 bases each). This CDR3 region has 13 residues. The germline V and J ends were trimmed by 5 bases and 1 base, with 8 bases remaining between them. The V gene's germline CDR1 is MDHEN and CDR2 SYDVKM. CDR3 protein: CASSRDVQETQYF. The CDR3 DNA is TGTGCCAGCAGTCGGGACGTCCAAGAGACCCAGTACTTC.

The J gene is TRBJ2-4, the V gene TRBV19, with D possibly TRBD2 on 6 matching bases. The CDR3 is made up of 11 amino acids. V dropped 9 bases and J dropped 9 bases, with 12 bases sitting between them. Germline loops: CDR1 LNHDA, CDR2 SQIVND (reference sequence). The CDR3: CASGVGGIQYF. DNA of the CDR3: TGTGCCAGCGGAGTGGGGGGCATTCAGTACTTC.

The chain uses TRBV7-3 and TRBJ2-1, with 9 bases identical to TRBD1. CDR1 is SGHTA, CDR2 FQGTGA, per germline. Trimming cost V 5 bases and J 3 bases; bases outside gene matches: 5. CDR3 length: 15 residues. This CDR3 is CASSQDRGGYNEQFF. CDR3 DNA: TGTGCCAGCAGCCAGGACAGGGGAGGCTACAATGAGCAGTTCTTC.

This clone was seen once. The chain joins TRBV5-5 to TRBJ1-1; 7 nucleotides align to TRBD1. This CDR3 is built from 16 residues. Germline CDR1 and CDR2: SGHKS and YYEKEE (reference sequence). Trimming at V came to 4 bases and at J to 3 bases, leaving 12 bases not matched to a gene. CDR3 sequence (DNA): TGTGCCAGCAGCGTGGGACAGTCCCTGTGGGACACTGAAGCTTTCTTT. Its protein is CASSVGQSLWDTEAFF.

The chain has TRBV27 and TRBJ1-2; D not resolved. Per the germline V gene, CDR1 is MNHEY and CDR2 is SMNVEV (reference sequence). V was shortened by 6 bases and J by 8 bases, with 19 bases between the two germline ends. The CDR3 runs to 14 residues. The CDR3 here is CASSPEFPRAGYTF. CDR3 DNA sequence: TGTGCCAGCAGCCCCGAATTCCCACGGGCCGGCTACACCTTC.

The V gene is TRBV5-1, the J gene TRBJ2-3; the match to TRBD2 covers 11 bases. The V gene's germline CDR1 is SGHRS and CDR2 YFSETQ. The trim removed 0 bases at V and 2 bases at J, leaving 2 bases unmatched. CDR3 length equals 16 residues. In DNA form, the CDR3 reads TGCGCCAGCAGCTTGGCTAGCGGGGGGTTCACAGATACGCAGTATTTT. This translates into CASSLASGGFTDTQYF.

The chain employs TRBV27 and TRBJ1-6; no clear D gene. Trimming pared 0 bases from V and 0 bases from J, leaving 9 bases between. CDR3 size: 17 residues. CDR1 MNHEY and CDR2 SMNVEV come from the germline V gene (reference sequence). The CDR3 here is CASSLSLKASYNSPLHF. The CDR3 region has the DNA TGTGCCAGCAGTTTATCTCTTAAGGCCTCCTATAATTCACCCCTCCACTTT.

This chain connects TRBV19 to TRBJ1-1; D is ambiguous. Trimming removed 4 bases from V and 1 base from J, with 7 bases in between. The CDR3 spans 13 residues. Germline V gene data show CDR1 as LNHDA and CDR2 as SQIVND (reference sequence). CDR3 bases: TGTGCCAGTAGTACTCCTGGGAACACTGAAGCTTTCTTT. It specifies CASSTPGNTEAFF.

This chain uses TRBV11-2 with TRBJ1-5, with no clear D. CDR3 length: 13 residues. V gave up 4 bases and J gave up 7 bases, with 11 bases separating them. Germline assignment: CDR1 SGHAT and CDR2 FQNNGV. The CDR3 loop reads CASSSRVRQPQHF. DNA of the CDR3: TGTGCCAGCAGCTCCCGGGTTCGGCAGCCCCAGCATTTT.

This chain joins TRBV27 and TRBJ1-2, with 9 bases that match TRBD1. J gave up 3 bases and V 6 bases, and 5 bases lay outside the gene matches. The CDR3 is 14 amino acids. Germline V gives CDR1 MNHEY, CDR2 SMNVEV (reference sequence). The DNA of the CDR3 is TGTGCCAGCAGATCGACAGGGGGTGACTATGGCTACACCTTC. Amino acid sequence: CASRSTGGDYGYTF.

CDR3 DNA: TGTGCCAGCTCAGCTCAAGGGACAGCTCTGAACACTGAAGCTTTCTTT. Translation: CASSAQGTALNTEAFF. The chain joins TRBV18 to TRBJ1-1; 7 positions agree with TRBD1. CDR3 size: 16 residues. The V gene end was trimmed by 5 bases and the J gene end by 0 bases; junction bases not matched to a gene: 9. CDR1 KGHSH and CDR2 LQKENI come from the germline V gene.

The genes are TRBV3-1 (or the pseudogene TRBV3-2) and TRBJ1-3; D uncertain. The germline CDR1 and CDR2 sequences are LGHDT and YNNKEL (reference sequence). Trimming shortened V by 0 bases and J by 8 bases, and 20 bases separated the two germline ends. The CDR3 covers 17 residues. CDR3 bases: TGTGCCAGCAGCCAAGATCTTTGGCAGCTCGGTGGGGACACCATATATTTT. It encodes CASSQDLWQLGGDTIYF.

The chain recombines TRBV7-2 with TRBJ2-4; 9 nucleotides line up with TRBD1. V lost 3 bases, J lost 2 bases, and 2 bases stayed unmatched. CDR1 is SGHTA, CDR2 FQGNSA, per germline. There are 15 residues in the CDR3. DNA for the CDR3: TGTGCCAGCAGCTTTGACAGGGGGTCCAAAAACATTCAGTACTTC. This encodes CASSFDRGSKNIQYF. The entire variable domain, with the rest obtained from reference TRBV7-2 and TRBJ2-4, is as follows: GAGVSQSPSNKVTEKGKDVELRCDPISGHTALYWYRQSLGQGLEFLIYFQGNSAPDKSGLPSDRFSAERTGGSVSTLTIQRTQQEDSAVYLCASSFDRGSKNIQYFGAGTRLSVL.

The chain links TRBV4-1 to TRBJ1-2; 11 bases match TRBD1. Germline loops: CDR1 MGHRA, CDR2 YSYEKL. This CDR3 is 17 amino acids long. Trimming removed 4 bases from V and 5 bases from J; junction bases left unmatched: 12. As DNA, the CDR3 is TGCGCCAGCAGCCCGAACTCCGGGACAGGGGGTTATTATGGCTACACCTTC. The encoded protein is CASSPNSGTGGYYGYTF.

The chain employs TRBV4-1 and TRBJ1-1; D may be TRBD1 (5 bases). This CDR3 contains 16 residues. Germline CDR1 reads MGHRA; CDR2 reads YSYEKL. Trimming took 1 base from V and 4 from J, leaving 16 bases between them. In nucleotides, the CDR3 is TGCGCCAGCAGCCAAGGACTGAGGGAAGGGGCCACTGAAGCTTTCTTT. This translates into CASSQGLREGATEAFF.

The rearrangement uses TRBV7-9 and TRBJ2-1; 11 bases fit TRBD2. The V segment lost 8 bases and the J segment 0 bases; nucleotides outside the gene matches: 6. The CDR3 loop spans 16 amino acids. The germline gives CDR1 SEHNR, CDR2 FQNEAQ (reference sequence). CDR3 loop: CASFIAGGSSYNEQFF. For the CDR3, the DNA is TGTGCCAGCTTTATAGCGGGAGGGAGCTCCTACAATGAGCAGTTCTTC.

The rearrangement joins TRBV19 to TRBJ2-7, with 7 bases fitting TRBD1. After removal of 10 bases from V and 7 bases from J, the junction contained 13 bases not matched to a gene. The CDR3 covers 13 residues. In germline, CDR1 is LNHDA, CDR2 SQIVND (reference sequence). CDR3 loop: CATGQPSLGEQYF. CDR3 in DNA: TGTGCCACGGGACAGCCATCGTTGGGGGAGCAGTACTTC.